These 9 T cell receptor beta chains came from one sample sequenced in a study of blood T cells in healthy people across ages (dated by TCRdb to between 2014 and 2016). Library construction relied on 5' RACE. This sample was sequenced with an Illumina HiSeq 2500. A second about 6 to 11 cycle PCR used a sample-barcoded 5' primer and a J-beta primer mix. The public reads were reanalyzed by TCRdb: fastp trimming at Q25, MiXCR alignment, in-frame beta chains only. For every CDR3 protein sequence, its rows merge into one entry that carries the most common genes and DNA. In all, the sample holds hundreds of thousands of distinct CDR3 sequences, and roughly three fifths of those were seen once. The ten largest clones represent about 26% of the sample. Sequenced: blood. These receptors were collected from a man aged 40-49 years in good health.

The chain uses TRBV6-4 and TRBJ2-1, with D unresolved. Trimming took off 3 bases at V and 7 bases at J, with 10 bases between the two ends. CDR1 MRHNA and CDR2 SNTAGT come from the germline V gene. The CDR3 is 13 amino acids. CDR3 protein: CASSDNFVNEQFF. In DNA form, the CDR3 reads TGTGCCAGCAGTGATAACTTTGTTAATGAGCAGTTCTTC.

This clonotype was seen more than once but under ten times. The chain couples TRBV27 to TRBJ2-5; D gene uncertain. The V gene lost 5 bases and the J gene lost 4 bases, with 14 bases spanning the gap. Germline CDR1 is MNHEY and CDR2 is SMNVEV (reference sequence). The length of the CDR3 is 14 residues. As DNA, the CDR3 is TGTGCCAGCAGTAAATCTTGGTTGGGAGAGACCCAGTACTTC. Encoded protein: CASSKSWLGETQYF.

The rearrangement uses TRBV10-3 and TRBJ2-7; unclear D gene. From germline, CDR1 is ENHRY and CDR2 SYGVKD. This CDR3 comprises 13 residues. V was pared by 3 bases and J by 2 bases, with 8 bases between. The CDR3 sequence is CAISDPDPYEQYF. CDR3 DNA: TGTGCCATCAGTGACCCGGACCCCTACGAGCAGTACTTC.

This clonotype was counted a few times. J is TRBJ2-2 and V is TRBV3-1, with TRBD2 identical over 9 bases. Trimming cost V 4 bases and J 2 bases; bases outside gene matches: 5. CDR3 length equals 16 residues. CDR1 is LGHDT, CDR2 YNNKEL, per germline (reference sequence). This CDR3 reads CASSPRTSVNTGELFF. In nucleotides, the CDR3 is TGTGCCAGCAGCCCAAGGACTAGCGTCAACACCGGGGAGCTGTTTTTT.

This clonotype came up a few times. V and J are TRBV6-2 or TRBV6-3 and TRBJ1-5; D uncertain. This CDR3 contains 14 residues. V was cut by 7 bases and J by 1 base, with 11 bases left in between. Germline V gene data show CDR1 as MNHEY and CDR2 as SVGEGT. This CDR3 is CASKGLRSNQPQHF. The DNA of the CDR3 is TGTGCCAGCAAAGGCCTTAGGAGCAATCAGCCCCAGCATTTT.

The chain has TRBV27 and TRBJ2-4, with 9 positions matching TRBD2. The J call may be wrong; the DNA end is better matched by TRBJ2-7. This CDR3 is 15 amino acids long. Germline CDR1 and CDR2: MNHEY and SMNVEV (reference sequence). The CDR3: CASSLFPSGTYEQYF. CDR3 DNA sequence: TGTGCCAGCAGTTTATTCCCTAGCGGGACCTACGAGCAGTACTTC.

V usage is TRBV7-2 and J usage is TRBJ1-6; D possibly corresponds to TRBD1 (5 bases). V lost 2 bases to trimming and J lost 11 bases, with 16 bases between them. The CDR3 length is 15 residues. Germline assignment: CDR1 SGHTA and CDR2 FQGNSA. CDR3 DNA: TGTGCCAGCAGCTTACTGGGGCAGGGCTTGACACCCCTCCACTTT. It yields the protein CASSLLGQGLTPLHF.

The DNA for the CDR3 is TGTGCCAGCACCTATATTAACACTGAAGCTTTCTTT. Amino acid sequence: CASTYINTEAFF. The chain joins TRBV7-9 to TRBJ1-1; D is ambiguous. The CDR3 is 12 amino acids. V lost 7 bases to trimming and J lost 2 bases, with 8 bases between them. From germline, CDR1 is SEHNR and CDR2 FQNEAQ (reference sequence).

The rearrangement uses TRBV5-1 and TRBJ2-6, with 9 bases matching TRBD1. The germline V gene encodes CDR1 SGHRS and CDR2 YFSETQ. This CDR3 region has 17 residues. V lost 6 bases, J lost 0 bases, and 7 bases stayed unmatched. CDR3 loop: CASILGQGNSGANVLTF. Written as DNA, the CDR3 is TGCGCCAGCATTTTAGGACAGGGGAACTCTGGGGCCAACGTCCTGACTTTC.